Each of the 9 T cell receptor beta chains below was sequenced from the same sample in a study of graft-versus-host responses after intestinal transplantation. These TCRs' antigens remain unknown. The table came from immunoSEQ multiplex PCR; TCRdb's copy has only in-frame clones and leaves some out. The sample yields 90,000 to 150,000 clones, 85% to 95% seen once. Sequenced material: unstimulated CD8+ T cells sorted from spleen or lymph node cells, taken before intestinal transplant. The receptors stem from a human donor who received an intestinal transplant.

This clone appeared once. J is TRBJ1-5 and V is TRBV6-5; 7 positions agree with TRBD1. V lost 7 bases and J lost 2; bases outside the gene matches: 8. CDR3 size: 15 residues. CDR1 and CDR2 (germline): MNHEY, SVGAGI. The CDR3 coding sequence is TGTGCCAGCACCCCCGGCAGGGGGGGCAATCAGCCCCAGCATTTT. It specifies CASTPGRGGNQPQHF.

CDR3: CASSKEEQREDETQYF. The CDR3 nucleotides are TGTGCCAGCAGCAAAGAGGAGCAGCGGGAGGACGAGACCCAGTACTTC. The chain links TRBV21-1 to TRBJ2-5; the listed D gene, TRBD2, was not tested against the DNA. TRBV21-1 is reported as a pseudogene. CDR3 length: 16 amino acids.

CDR3 in amino acids: CASSSGGDTQYF. CDR3 DNA: TGTGCCAGCAGCTCAGGGGGAGATACGCAGTATTTT. The chain couples TRBV7-3 to TRBJ2-3; TRBD1 matches at 7 bases. CDR1 and CDR2 (germline): SGHTA, FQGTGA. Losses at the gene ends were 4 bases for V and 5 bases for J; bases not matched to a gene: 0. The CDR3 is 12 amino acids. Variable domain in full (rest from reference TRBV7-3 and TRBJ2-3): GAGVSQTPSNKVTEKGKYVELRCDPISGHTALYWYRQSLGQGPEFLIYFQGTGAADDSGLPNDRFFAVRPEGSVSTLKIQRTERGDSAVYLCASSSGGDTQYFGPGTRLTVL.

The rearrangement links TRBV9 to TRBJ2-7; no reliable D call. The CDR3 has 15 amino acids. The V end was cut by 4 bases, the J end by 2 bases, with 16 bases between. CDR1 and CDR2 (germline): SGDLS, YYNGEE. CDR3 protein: CASSPSSYGAYEQYF. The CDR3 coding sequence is TGTGCCAGCAGCCCCTCCTCCTATGGAGCCTACGAGCAGTACTTC.

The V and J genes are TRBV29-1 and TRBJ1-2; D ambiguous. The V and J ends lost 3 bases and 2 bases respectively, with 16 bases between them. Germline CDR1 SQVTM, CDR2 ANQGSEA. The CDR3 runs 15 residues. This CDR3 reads CSVDTGSDANYGYTF. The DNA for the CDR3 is TGCAGCGTTGATACTGGGTCAGACGCGAACTATGGCTACACCTTC. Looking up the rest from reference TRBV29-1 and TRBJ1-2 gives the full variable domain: SAVISQKPSRDICQRGTSLTIQCQVDSQVTMMFWYRQQPGQSLTLIATANQGSEATYESGFVIDKFPISRPNLTFSTLTVSNMSPEDSSIYLCSVDTGSDANYGYTFGSGTRLTVV.

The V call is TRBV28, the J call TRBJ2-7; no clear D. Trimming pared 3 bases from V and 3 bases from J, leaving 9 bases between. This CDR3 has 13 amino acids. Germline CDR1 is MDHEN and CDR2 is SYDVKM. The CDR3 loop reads CASSFVVGYEQYF. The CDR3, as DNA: TGTGCCAGCAGTTTCGTAGTGGGCTACGAGCAGTACTTC.

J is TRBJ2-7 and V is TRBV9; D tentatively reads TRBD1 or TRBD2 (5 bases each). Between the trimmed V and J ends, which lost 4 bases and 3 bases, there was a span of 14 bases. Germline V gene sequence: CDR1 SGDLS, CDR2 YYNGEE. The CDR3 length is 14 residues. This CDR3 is CASSPRDGGYEQYF. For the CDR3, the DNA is TGTGCCAGCAGCCCCCGGGACGGAGGCTACGAGCAGTACTTC.

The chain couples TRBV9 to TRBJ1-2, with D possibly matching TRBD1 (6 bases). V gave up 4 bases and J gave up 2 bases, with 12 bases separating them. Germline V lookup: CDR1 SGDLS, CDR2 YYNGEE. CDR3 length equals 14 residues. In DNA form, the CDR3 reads TGTGCCAGCAGCTACGACAGGCTGAACTATGGCTACACCTTC. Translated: CASSYDRLNYGYTF.

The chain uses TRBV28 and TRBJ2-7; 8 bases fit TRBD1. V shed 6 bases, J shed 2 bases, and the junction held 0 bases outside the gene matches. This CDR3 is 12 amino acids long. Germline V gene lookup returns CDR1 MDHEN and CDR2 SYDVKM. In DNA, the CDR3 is TGTGCCAGCAGGACAGGGGCCTACGAGCAGTACTTC. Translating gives CASRTGAYEQYF.